Below, 19 T cell receptor beta chains from the same sample are listed, as sequenced in a study of beta chain features in type 1 diabetes. Points from the study as a whole: TCRB CDR3 length was moderately but significantly reduced in all four CD4+ subsets of Type 1 diabetes patients.

The antigens these receptors bind are not known. The whole isolated RNA underwent reverse transcription, so sequencing captured expressed TCRB transcripts. Here immunoSEQ multiplex PCR was the method, and the copy in TCRdb shows in-frame clones only, minus some. The sample has more than 300,000 clones; roughly 12% are singletons. Material for sequencing was naive CD4+ T cells from blood. The receptors were sampled from a woman aged 18 to 35 with type 1 diabetes.

This clone showed up just a few times. V is TRBV10-3 and J is TRBJ2-7; 10 nucleotides match TRBD2. From germline, CDR1 is ENHRY and CDR2 SYGVKD. V lost 4 bases, J lost 6 bases, and 9 bases stayed unmatched. The CDR3 covers 15 residues. The DNA of the CDR3 is TGTGCCATCAGTGGGACTAGCGGAACGTCAGGCGAGCAGTACTTC. This gives the protein CAISGTSGTSGEQYF.

This sequence joins TRBV30 and TRBJ1-2; tentative D call: TRBD1 (5 bases). Germline V gives CDR1 GTSNPN, CDR2 SVGIG (reference sequence). CDR3 length: 13 residues. The germline V and J ends were trimmed by 4 bases and 1 base, with 10 bases remaining between them. The CDR3 region has the DNA TGTGCCTGGACCCTGGGACTTAACTATGGCTACACCTTC. It translates to CAWTLGLNYGYTF.

In this sample, this clone turned up a few times. The chain uses TRBV6-1 and TRBJ2-7; 13 positions agree with TRBD2. The CDR3 has 16 amino acids. Germline V gene data show CDR1 as MNHNS and CDR2 as SASEGT. Losses at the gene ends were 3 bases for V and 4 bases for J; bases not matched to a gene: 6. CDR3 nucleotides: TGTGCCAGCAGTGATCCGAGGACTAGCGGGAGTTACGAGCAGTACTTC. Its protein is CASSDPRTSGSYEQYF.

The V and J genes are TRBV21-1 and TRBJ1-5; the table calls TRBD1, which could not be checked here. TRBV21-1 is a recognized pseudogene. The CDR3 has 19 amino acids. The CDR3 protein is CASSTRSRTGRISNQPQHF. Written as DNA, the CDR3 is TGTGCCAGCAGCACACGAAGTAGGACAGGGAGAATAAGCAATCAGCCCCAGCATTTT.

V is TRBV3-2 and J is TRBJ2-1; the table's D call of TRBD2 was not tested on the DNA. TRBV3-2 is noted as a pseudogene. This CDR3 contains 9 residues. CDR3 coding DNA: TGTGCCAGCAGCCCAAGACTGTTCTTC. Protein sequence: CASSPRLFF.

A note on this clone: Compared with germline, one end of the junction differs, possibly owing to a read error. The V call is TRBV18, the J call TRBJ1-2, with D hard to call. The germline V gene has CDR1 KGHSH and CDR2 LQKENI. This CDR3 spans 14 amino acids. The CDR3 sequence: CASSPPVGPESPFF. CDR3 nucleotides: TGTGCCAGCTCACCACCAGTTGGGCCAGAATCCCCCTTCTTC.

The CDR3 region is CASSQEIRGGNEKLFF. The CDR3, as DNA: TGCGCCAGCAGCCAAGAAATCAGGGGTGGTAATGAAAAACTGTTTTTT. The chain combines TRBV4-3 with TRBJ1-4; D may be TRBD1 (6 bases). This CDR3 contains 16 residues. Trimming took 0 bases from V and 4 from J, leaving 12 bases between them. The V gene's germline CDR1 is LGHNA and CDR2 YSLEER.

The chain links TRBV7-2 to TRBJ2-2; TRBD2 matches 11 bases. J lost 6 bases, V lost 4 bases, and 7 bases had no gene match. Looked up from germline, CDR1 is SGHTA and CDR2 is FQGNSA. CDR3 length equals 16 residues. The CDR3 sequence: CASSSIAGGPSGELFF. As DNA, the CDR3 is TGTGCCAGCAGCTCCATAGCGGGAGGGCCCTCCGGGGAGCTGTTTTTT.

In this sample, this clone turned up a few times. V and J are TRBV7-9 and TRBJ2-7, with D possibly being TRBD1 (6 bases). Germline V gene data show CDR1 as SEHNR and CDR2 as FQNEAQ (reference sequence). V was clipped by 1 base and J by 7 bases, with 14 bases between them. This CDR3 is built from 14 residues. CDR3 loop: CASSLEGRGSEQYF. The CDR3, as DNA: TGTGCCAGCAGCTTAGAAGGCAGGGGCTCTGAGCAGTACTTC.

This chain uses TRBV11-2 with TRBJ1-5; 11 positions agree with TRBD1. V lost 8 bases to trimming and J lost 6 bases; unmatched junction nucleotides: 3. The CDR3 sequence is 13 residues long. Germline-derived CDR1 and CDR2 are SGHAT and FQNNGV. The CDR3 bases are TGTGCCAGCTCCGGGACAGGGGGTCAGCCCCAGCATTTT. It specifies CASSGTGGQPQHF. The variable domain in full, with the rest retrieved from reference TRBV11-2 and TRBJ1-5, is EAGVAQSPRYKIIEKRQSVAFWCNPISGHATLYWYQQILGQGPKLLIQFQNNGVVDDSQLPKDRFSAERLKGVDSTLKIQPAKLEDSAVYLCASSGTGGQPQHFGDGTRLSIL.

CDR3 in amino acids: CASSLGPGGTQYF. The DNA for the CDR3 is TGTGCCAGCAGCCTGGGCCCTGGTGGGACCCAGTACTTC. This rearrangement joins TRBV7-2 to TRBJ2-5; D gene uncertain. This CDR3 region has 13 residues. Germline assignment: CDR1 SGHTA and CDR2 FQGNSA. V was clipped by 5 bases and J by 7 bases, with 14 bases between them.

The chain's CDR3 is CASSLGQLASYEQYF. In nucleotides, the CDR3 is TGTGCCAGCAGCCTCGGACAGCTCGCCTCCTACGAGCAGTACTTC. The rearrangement joins TRBV7-2 to TRBJ2-7, with a tentative D call TRBD1 (6 bases). The CDR3 has 15 residues. From germline, CDR1 is SGHTA and CDR2 FQGNSA. Between the trimmed V and J ends, which lost 5 bases and 0 bases, there was a span of 14 bases.

The gene calls are TRBV29-1 and TRBJ2-7, with 11 bases aligning to TRBD2. There are 14 residues in the CDR3. The V and J ends lost 6 bases and 7 bases, in that order; junction bases with no gene match: 11. The germline CDR1 and CDR2 sequences are SQVTM and ANQGSEA. The CDR3 sequence: CSVATTSGRGEQYF. The CDR3 bases are TGCAGCGTGGCCACCACTAGCGGGAGAGGTGAGCAGTACTTC.

Written as DNA, the CDR3 is TGCGCCAGCAGCCTCCGGACTAGCGGGTCCGGCGAGACCCAGTACTTC. This translates into CASSLRTSGSGETQYF. The genes are TRBV5-1 and TRBJ2-5; 11 bases align to TRBD2. After removal of 4 bases from V and 5 bases from J, the junction contained 10 bases not matched to a gene. The CDR3 extends over 16 amino acids. Germline values: CDR1 SGHRS, CDR2 YFSETQ.

This clone was counted a few times. The chain combines TRBV7-2 with TRBJ2-5; tentatively, D is TRBD2 (5 bases). This CDR3 contains 15 residues. Looked up from germline, CDR1 is SGHTA and CDR2 is FQGNSA. The V gene lost 5 bases and the J gene lost 5 bases, with 18 bases spanning the gap. The CDR3 protein is CASSLGLGEWETQYF. The CDR3 nucleotides are TGTGCCAGCAGCCTAGGACTGGGAGAGTGGGAGACCCAGTACTTC.

The V gene is TRBV4-3, the J gene TRBJ2-3, with a possible D match to TRBD2 (5 bases). The V gene lost 5 bases and the J gene lost 3 bases, with 6 bases spanning the gap. CDR1 and CDR2 from the germline V gene are LGHNA and YSLEER. The CDR3 contains 12 residues. CDR3 residues: CASSGLTDTQYF. As DNA, the CDR3 is TGCGCCAGCAGCGGACTTACAGATACGCAGTATTTT.

This clone has only a few counts. This chain uses TRBV2 with TRBJ2-1; D is possibly TRBD2 (5 bases). Germline values: CDR1 SNHLY, CDR2 FYNNEI. The length of the CDR3 is 12 residues. The V end was cut by 4 bases, the J end by 16 bases, with 17 bases between. The CDR3 DNA follows: TGTGCCAGCAGTGCCAAACTAGAGGGAAACTTCTTC. This encodes CASSAKLEGNFF.

A few counts support this clone. This sequence joins TRBV6-5 and TRBJ1-2, with 7 bases fitting TRBD1. V was pared by 0 bases and J by 6 bases, with 10 bases of the junction left unmatched. Per germline, CDR1 MNHEY and CDR2 SVGAGI. The CDR3 is 16 residues long. Here the CDR3 reads CASSYSLAGGPNGYTF. CDR3 nucleotide sequence: TGTGCCAGCAGTTACTCGTTGGCAGGGGGGCCTAATGGCTACACCTTC.

This clone was counted only a few times. The chain joins TRBV9 to TRBJ1-2, with 10 bases that match TRBD1. The CDR3 runs to 15 residues. V was pared by 0 bases and J by 6 bases, with 5 bases of the junction left unmatched. Germline CDR1 SGDLS, CDR2 YYNGEE. For the CDR3, the DNA is TGTGCCAGCAGCGTAGGGGGGACAGGGGCTAATGGCTACACCTTC. Translating gives CASSVGGTGANGYTF.